The 27 T cell receptor beta chains listed next were all sequenced from one sample in a study of T cell repertoires in cytomegalovirus infection. In TCRdb, the reads were re-called with MiXCR into one record per CDR3 protein. The sample has 65,000 to 90,000 distinct CDR3 sequences, roughly 3.6% seen once. Sequencing input: PBMCs. These receptor sequences come from a human donor in good health (CMV status not recorded). Some clones in this sample may be carry-over from other donors' samples.

In its sample, this clonotype was seen many times. This rearrangement joins TRBV28 to TRBJ1-4; unclear D gene. V lost 6 bases and J lost 8, with 22 bases in between. CDR1 is MDHEN and CDR2 is SYDVKM in the germline V gene. The CDR3 runs to 16 residues. The CDR3 region has the DNA TGTGCCAGCAGCCCCGTCCCTCCCTATCGGTACGAAAAACTGTTTTTT. Its protein is CASSPVPPYRYEKLFF. Filled out from reference TRBV28 and TRBJ1-4, the complete variable domain reads DVKVTQSSRYLVKRTGEKVFLECVQDMDHENMFWYRQDPGLGLRLIYFSYDVKMKEKGDIPEGYSVSREKKERFSLILESASTNQTSMYLCASSPVPPYRYEKLFFGSGTQLSVL.

This clonotype was seen many times. This chain links TRBV20-1 with TRBJ2-5; weak D call: TRBD2 (7 bases). The CDR3 length is 13 residues. V was clipped by 3 bases and J by 9 bases, with 17 bases between them. Germline CDR1 DFQATT, CDR2 SNEGSKA (reference sequence). CDR3 protein: CSASGGPEFSQYF. The CDR3 nucleotides are TGCAGTGCTAGCGGGGGGCCCGAGTTTTCCCAGTACTTC.

This clonotype was seen at least ten times. This chain links TRBV7-2 with TRBJ2-7; D is unresolved. CDR1 is SGHTA, CDR2 FQGNSA, per germline. The CDR3 has 13 residues. Trimming pared 5 bases from V and 0 bases from J, leaving 8 bases between. The CDR3 is CASSLDRSYEQYF. The CDR3 DNA follows: TGTGCCAGCAGCCTCGACCGCTCCTACGAGCAGTACTTC.

This clonotype came up many times. J is TRBJ1-1 and V is TRBV4-2, with TRBD1 identical over 7 bases. With V trimmed by 2 bases and J by 1 base, 1 base remained unmatched. This CDR3 has 14 residues. Germline V gene lookup returns CDR1 LGHNA and CDR2 YNFKEQ. CDR3 amino acids: CASSQTGANTEAFF. In nucleotides, the CDR3 is TGTGCCAGCAGCCAAACAGGGGCGAACACTGAAGCTTTCTTT.

This clonotype was picked up many times. This chain connects TRBV15 to TRBJ2-2; D gene uncertain. Deletions cut 0 bases from V and 3 bases from J, with 14 bases between. This CDR3 region has 17 residues. CDR1 and CDR2 from the germline V gene are LNHNV and YYDKDF (reference sequence). The DNA of the CDR3 is TGTGCCACCAGCAGAGATTACCCCAGAACCCACACCGGGGAGCTGTTTTTT. It codes for CATSRDYPRTHTGELFF.

This clonotype was seen many times. This sequence joins TRBV5-4 and TRBJ1-1; TRBD1 is a possible D gene (6 bases). The V and J ends lost 6 bases and 1 base respectively, with 16 bases between them. The germline V gene encodes CDR1 SGHNT and CDR2 YYREEE (reference sequence). The CDR3 has 15 residues. In nucleotides, the CDR3 is TGTGCCAGCACCCAAGGGACATCGAAGAACACTGAAGCTTTCTTT. Translation: CASTQGTSKNTEAFF.

This clonotype was found many times. The chain uses TRBV4-1 and TRBJ1-2, with D perhaps TRBD1 (5 bases). Trimming took off 2 bases at V and 5 bases at J, with 15 bases between the two ends. Germline V gene lookup returns CDR1 MGHRA and CDR2 YSYEKL. CDR3 length: 15 residues. This CDR3 is CASSQQGGTSYGYTF. The CDR3 DNA reads TGCGCCAGCAGCCAACAGGGTGGGACTTCTTATGGCTACACCTTC.

This clonotype has a count of ten or more. The chain joins TRBV6-1 to TRBJ2-3; 9 nucleotides match TRBD2. V trimming: 1 base; J trimming: 1 base; junction bases outside the gene matches: 0. Germline V CDR1 and CDR2: MNHNS, SASEGT. The CDR3 length is 15 residues. CDR3 sequence (DNA): TGTGCCAGCAGTGAAGAGCGGGGGGGCACAGATACGCAGTATTTT. This sequence encodes CASSEERGGTDTQYF.

This clonotype was observed at least ten times. V gene TRBV10-3 combines with J gene TRBJ1-1; 8 positions agree with TRBD1. In germline, CDR1 is ENHRY, CDR2 SYGVKD. J lost 5 bases, V lost 6 bases, and 8 bases had no gene match. This CDR3 is 14 amino acids long. CDR3 protein: CAISGDRGKTEAFF. CDR3 in DNA: TGTGCCATCAGCGGTGACAGGGGAAAAACTGAAGCTTTCTTT.

This clonotype was detected many times. The chain carries TRBV9 and TRBJ2-3; D might be TRBD1 (5 bases). The CDR3 loop spans 16 amino acids. Germline lookup yields CDR1 SGDLS and CDR2 YYNGEE. Trimming pared 0 bases from V and 2 bases from J, leaving 13 bases between. The CDR3 sequence: CASSVAGVGPTDTQYF. CDR3 DNA: TGTGCCAGCAGCGTAGCAGGAGTGGGGCCCACAGATACGCAGTATTTT.

This clonotype was seen ten or more times. The chain employs TRBV7-2 and TRBJ1-2, with unresolved D. The germline gives CDR1 SGHTA, CDR2 FQGNSA. V lost 4 bases and J lost 5, with 14 bases in between. This CDR3 region has 14 residues. The CDR3 loop is CASSSTGPKYGYTF. DNA of the CDR3: TGTGCCAGCAGCTCTACGGGCCCGAAGTATGGCTACACCTTC.

This clonotype was seen repeatedly, ten times or more. The V call is TRBV5-1, the J call TRBJ1-4; TRBD1 matches at 7 bases. Trimming removed 0 bases from V and 10 bases from J; junction bases left unmatched: 12. The CDR3 loop spans 16 amino acids. The germline CDR1 and CDR2 sequences are SGHRS and YFSETQ. The CDR3 DNA follows: TGCGCCAGCAGCTTGGGACAGGGAGGTGCGATACGAAAACTGTTTTTT. Protein: CASSLGQGGAIRKLFF.

This clonotype was seen repeatedly, ten times or more. The chain uses TRBV28 and TRBJ1-6, with D perhaps matching TRBD1 (5 bases). The CDR3 length is 15 residues. Germline V lookup: CDR1 MDHEN, CDR2 SYDVKM. V gave up 7 bases and J gave up 10 bases, with 20 bases separating them. CDR3 in amino acids: CASTPLGEGSSPLHF. For the CDR3, the DNA is TGTGCCAGCACCCCATTGGGGGAGGGATCCTCACCCCTCCACTTT.

This clonotype occurred many times. The gene calls are TRBV28 and TRBJ1-5; 7 nucleotides line up with TRBD1. CDR3 length: 16 amino acids. CDR1 is MDHEN and CDR2 is SYDVKM in the germline V gene. V dropped 2 bases and J dropped 3; count of bases not matched to a gene: 7. CDR3 in DNA: TGTGCCAGCAGTTTACTCCTGGGACAGATCAATCAGCCCCAGCATTTT. Protein: CASSLLLGQINQPQHF.

The chain carries TRBV5-1 and TRBJ2-7; TRBD2 agrees at 7 bases. V shed 4 bases and J 6 bases; nucleotides not matched to a gene: 10. This CDR3 comprises 14 residues. The V gene's germline CDR1 is SGHRS and CDR2 YFSETQ. CDR3 coding DNA: TGCGCCAGCAGCGGGGGGGACTATGAAGCCGAGCAGTACTTC. Its translation is CASSGGDYEAEQYF.

This clonotype has a count of ten or more. The rearrangement joins TRBV6-2 or TRBV6-3 to TRBJ1-6, with D unclear. V lost 7 bases and J 7 bases, leaving 11 bases between the germline ends. The length of the CDR3 is 13 residues. Germline lookup yields CDR1 MNHEY and CDR2 SVGEGT. In DNA, the CDR3 is TGTGCCAGCAAATCCGTCGGGAATTCACCCCTCCACTTT. It yields the protein CASKSVGNSPLHF.

This clonotype was observed many times. The chain links TRBV6-2 or TRBV6-3 to TRBJ2-7; TRBD1 is a possible D gene (5 bases). V lost 10 bases, J lost 0 bases, and 10 bases lay in between. The germline V gene encodes CDR1 MNHEY and CDR2 SVGEGT. The CDR3 covers 12 residues. The CDR3 protein is CATEGVSYEQYF. As DNA, the CDR3 is TGTGCCACGGAAGGGGTCTCCTACGAGCAGTACTTC.

This clonotype was detected ten times or more. The J gene is TRBJ1-1, the V gene TRBV30; 8 positions agree with TRBD1. Germline CDR1 reads GTSNPN; CDR2 reads SVGIG (reference sequence). Unmatched junction bases numbered 20, after V lost 6 bases and J lost 11 bases. The CDR3 contains 15 residues. In DNA form, the CDR3 reads TGTGCCTGTACTGGAGGGACAGGTTTTAGTCCCGTGGCTTTCTTT. This encodes CACTGGTGFSPVAFF.

This clonotype has ten or more counts. The rearrangement links TRBV4-2 to TRBJ1-1; no clear D gene. This CDR3 is built from 14 residues. CDR1 is LGHNA and CDR2 is YNFKEQ in the germline V gene. V was trimmed by 0 bases and J by 1 base, leaving 6 bases between them. CDR3 sequence reads: CASSQDNWNTEAFF. CDR3 bases: TGTGCCAGCAGCCAAGATAATTGGAACACTGAAGCTTTCTTT.

This clonotype was seen repeatedly, ten times or more. The chain carries TRBV12-3 or TRBV12-4 and TRBJ1-5; a possible D gene is TRBD1 (5 bases). This CDR3 is built from 14 residues. Trimming cost V 5 bases and J 4 bases, with 12 bases left between them. CDR3 coding DNA: TGTGCCAGCAGTGACACAGGTGGGAATCAGCCCCAGCATTTT. Translating gives CASSDTGGNQPQHF.

This clonotype was counted ten times or more. The J gene is TRBJ1-5, the V gene TRBV30, with TRBD1 matching over 7 bases. The V gene end was trimmed by 4 bases and the J gene end by 1 base; junction bases not matched to a gene: 1. The CDR3 runs 13 residues. The germline V gene encodes CDR1 GTSNPN and CDR2 SVGIG (reference sequence). CDR3 nucleotide sequence: TGTGCCTGGACAGGGGGAAGCAATCAGCCCCAGCATTTT. It specifies CAWTGGSNQPQHF.

This clonotype was recorded many times. The J gene is TRBJ2-1, the V gene TRBV6-2 or TRBV6-3; no definite D call. CDR3 size: 12 residues. CDR1 and CDR2 (germline): MNHEY, SVGEGT. Deletions cut 8 bases from V and 2 bases from J, with 7 bases between. In DNA form, the CDR3 reads TGTGCCAGCTCGGTGACCTACAATGAGCAGTTCTTC. Translation gives CASSVTYNEQFF.

This clonotype was recorded many times. The chain employs TRBV24-1 and TRBJ2-6; D may be TRBD1 or TRBD2 (6 bases each). The CDR3 extends over 16 amino acids. V was clipped by 3 bases and J by 2 bases, with 10 bases between them. From germline, CDR1 is KGHDR and CDR2 SFDVKD. DNA of the CDR3: TGTGCCACCAGTGATCCCGGGGGCGCTGGGGCCAACGTCCTGACTTTC. Translating it yields CATSDPGGAGANVLTF.

This clonotype was seen repeatedly, ten times or more. V gene TRBV27 combines with J gene TRBJ1-6; D unresolved. The V and J ends lost 2 bases and 0 bases respectively, with 11 bases between them. Germline CDR1 MNHEY, CDR2 SMNVEV (reference sequence). The CDR3 has 17 amino acids. The CDR3 spells CASSLLSRSSYNSPLHF. The CDR3 DNA reads as TGTGCCAGCAGTTTACTTTCCCGGAGCTCCTATAATTCACCCCTCCACTTT.

This clonotype came up many times. CDR3 DNA: TGTGCCAGCAGCCTGAACCCGGGACAACCCGAAGCTCGAGGCTACACCTTC. Protein product: CASSLNPGQPEARGYTF. V is TRBV9 and J is TRBJ1-2; perhaps TRBD1 as D (6 bases). The V end was cut by 4 bases, the J end by 8 bases, with 27 bases between. This CDR3 contains 17 residues. Germline lookup yields CDR1 SGDLS and CDR2 YYNGEE.

This clonotype was found many times. J is TRBJ2-5 and V is TRBV7-8, with D maybe TRBD2 (6 bases). Trimming pared 2 bases from V and 4 bases from J, leaving 11 bases between. Germline values: CDR1 SGHVS, CDR2 FQNEAQ. The CDR3 sequence is 14 residues long. CDR3 coding DNA: TGTGCCAGCAGCTTATTTTTGGGGGGAGAGACCCAGTACTTC. It translates to CASSLFLGGETQYF.

There are many counts of this clonotype. The V and J genes are TRBV10-3 and TRBJ1-1, with D perhaps matching TRBD1 (6 bases). Trimming pared 6 bases from V and 1 base from J, leaving 9 bases between. Germline V gene lookup returns CDR1 ENHRY and CDR2 SYGVKD. The CDR3 length is 13 residues. Here the CDR3 DNA reads TGTGCCATCAGCGGACAGAAGAACACTGAAGCTTTCTTT. Translated: CAISGQKNTEAFF.